A selection of T cell receptor beta chains follows, all from one sample in a study of Tregs in tolerant kidney transplant recipients. Antigens for these TCRs are unknown. The method was immunoSEQ multiplex PCR; TCRdb's version includes in-frame clones alone and lacks a portion of them. This table has about 31,000 clones, 82% appearing once. The sequenced sample was Tregs from blood cultured with allogeneic cells. The origin of the receptors is a human donor in good health. Each CDR3 is given with its conserved first and last residue. D genes are given only for firm matches. Only some rows state a clone size, as once, few, many or a class for expanded clones.

d_call clone_size j_call v_call cdr3_aa cdr3_nt
TRBD1 - TRBJ1-2 TRBV19 CASSTQGVFGYTF TGTGCCAGTAGTACCCAGGGGGTATTCGGCTACACCTTC
TRBD1 - TRBJ1-2 TRBV2 CASSELGTGVSANYGYTF TGTGCCAGCAGTGAGTTGGGGACAGGGGTATCGGCTAACTATGGCTACACCTTC
- - TRBJ2-7 TRBV20-1 CSARSMGEQYF TGCAGTGCTAGATCAATGGGGGAGCAGTACTTC
- - TRBJ2-7 TRBV5-4 CASSYLLEQYF TGTGCCAGCAGCTATCTTCTCGAGCAGTACTTC
- - TRBJ2-2 TRBV18 CASSPSWGTGELFF TGTGCCAGCTCACCGTCTTGGGGCACCGGGGAGCTGTTTTTT
- - TRBJ1-2 TRBV2 CASSEWARSQGYTF TGTGCCAGCAGTGAGTGGGCGCGCTCCCAGGGCTACACCTTC
- - TRBJ2-7 TRBV11-3 CASSLGLGRYEQYF TGTGCCAGCAGCTTGGGACTTGGGAGGTACGAGCAGTACTTC
TRBD1 few TRBJ1-2 TRBV18 CASSPDRDYGYTF TGTGCCAGCTCACCGGACAGGGACTATGGCTACACCTTC
TRBD1 - TRBJ2-3 TRBV7-9 CASRVDRGGDTQYF TGTGCCAGCAGGGTGGACAGGGGCGGGGATACGCAGTATTTT
- few TRBJ2-3 TRBV7-9 CASSRGPTDTQYF TGTGCCAGCAGCCGTGGGCCCACAGATACGCAGTATTTT
TRBD2 - TRBJ2-1 TRBV2 CASSGTSGGAYEQFF TGTGCCAGCAGCGGGACTAGCGGGGGGGCCTATGAGCAGTTCTTC
- once TRBJ1-4 TRBV15 CATSRDAGTNEKLFF TGTGCCACCAGCAGAGATGCGGGTACTAATGAAAAACTGTTTTTT
- - TRBJ2-1 TRBV9 CASSVELGFREQFF TGTGCCAGCAGCGTAGAGTTGGGTTTCCGGGAGCAGTTCTTC
- - TRBJ2-1 TRBV5-4 CASSLAARDEQFF TGTGCCAGCAGCTTGGCCGCTAGAGATGAGCAGTTCTTC
- - TRBJ1-5 TRBV11-3 CASSLDMGQPQHF TGTGCCAGCAGCCTGGACATGGGTCAGCCCCAGCATTTT
TRBD2 - TRBJ2-3 TRBV5-4 CASSLRAGGPTDTQYF TGTGCCAGCAGCTTGAGGGCGGGAGGGCCGACAGATACGCAGTATTTT
TRBD2 - TRBJ2-1 TRBV7-8 CASSPKGLAGGVRGEQFF TGTGCCAGCAGCCCAAAAGGACTAGCGGGGGGCGTCCGTGGTGAGCAGTTCTTC
- - TRBJ1-2 TRBV5-8 CASSLVAPSEGYTF TGTGCCAGCAGCTTGGTGGCACCGTCAGAGGGCTACACCTTC
TRBD2 - TRBJ2-1 TRBV10-3 CAISLGLAGLYNEQFF TGTGCCATCAGTCTGGGACTAGCGGGGCTTTACAATGAGCAGTTCTTC
- - TRBJ2-1 TRBV29-1 CSVGRVSSYNEQFF TGCAGCGTGGGCAGGGTGAGCTCCTACAATGAGCAGTTCTTC
- - TRBJ2-5 TRBV11-2 CASSLAGAQETQYF TGTGCCAGCAGCTTAGCAGGGGCCCAAGAGACCCAGTACTTC
- few TRBJ2-2 TRBV25-1 CASSARAGGSGELFF TGTGCCAGCAGTGCCCGGGCAGGGGGGTCCGGGGAGCTGTTTTTT
- - TRBJ2-2 TRBV6-5 CASKQRVYTGELFF TGTGCCAGCAAACAGCGGGTTTACACCGGGGAGCTGTTTTTT